This T cell receptor (beta chain) emerged from a study of cytomegalovirus exposure and HLA in healthy donors. The germline V gene encodes CDR1 KGHSH and CDR2 LQKENI. This CDR3 is 14 amino acids long. PCR primers comprised 60 Vbeta and 13 Jbeta primers. Profiled with immunoSEQ multiplex PCR; TCRdb holds only in-frame clones, not every one. Counted here are about 160,000 clones, approximately 88% occurring once; the ten biggest clones make up 0.35% to 0.45%. As for this clone: Its target is unknown. At one end the junction does not follow the germline gene, possibly because of a read error.

Overall study results and limits: Cytomegalovirus status was reportedly diagnosed by the classifier with high specificity and sensitivity. In a later analysis, DRB1 alleles had the most associated TCRs; HLA-C alleles the fewest. Fewer N-insertions (relative to the approximately 700-donor mean) were reportedly seen in an Asian-associated ancestry cluster in a later analysis.

Sequencing was done on a sample of PBMCs. The sequence was collected from a boy aged 2-15 years in good health and CMV-seronegative. The chain recombines TRBV18 with TRBJ1-1; D is uncertain. In DNA, the CDR3 is TGTGCCAGCTCTCCACGGGAGCTGAACACTGAAGCTTTCTTT. It specifies CASSPRELNTEAFF. The full variable domain, rest sourced from reference TRBV18 and TRBJ1-1, is NAGVMQNPRHLVRRRGQEARLRCSPMKGHSHVYWYRQLPEEGLKFMVYLQKENIIDESGMPKERFSAEFPKEGPSILRIQQVVRGDSAAYFCASSPRELNTEAFFGQGTRLTVV.